This T cell receptor beta chain was retrieved from a study of breast tumors, draining lymph nodes, adjacent tissues. Study-wide results and caveats: Luminal-like breast cancer showed significantly higher tumor–nontumor repertoire similarity than basal-like.

Axillary draining lymph nodes of breast cancer patients supplied the node samples. The CDR3 spans 14 residues. Germline assignment: CDR1 KGHSH and CDR2 LQKENI. A note on this clonotype: Its target is not known. This could be a read error, since a much larger clone is one nucleotide away.

TCRdb re-derived calls from the multiplex PCR reads in MiXCR, one entry per CDR3 protein. There are about 230,000 distinct CDR3 sequences in the sample; 32% occur only once, and just over 1.4% lies in the top ten. Sequenced: axillary lymph node tissue. V and J are TRBV18 and TRBJ1-2; D unresolved. The receptor was derived from a female donor with breast cancer. Some clones in this sample may be carry-over from other donors' samples. CDR3 nucleotides: TGTGCCAGCTCTCAGTCAAGTCTCGTCTATGGCTACGCCTTC. The encoded protein is CASSQSSLVYGYAF.